This is a list of T cell receptor beta chains from one sample in a study of identical twins. TCRdb used MiXCR to reprocess the 5' RACE reads, holding one entry per CDR3 protein. The sample has hundreds of thousands of distinct CDR3 sequences; 7.5% are singletons. This sample was also put to use in a study of yellow fever vaccine responses in identical twins.

The sequencing input was memory (CD45RO+) T cells sorted from blood. These receptors were collected from a woman younger than 35 in good health. Both conserved end residues are part of each CDR3. D genes are given only for firm matches. Size values are once, few and many counts, or a class for expanded clones, and some rows have none.

J	size	V	D	DNA	CDR3
TRBJ2-2	many	TRBV7-9	NA	TGTGCCAGCAGCTTAGGGCAGACAGGACCCGGGGAGCTGTTTTTT	CASSLGQTGPGELFF
TRBJ1-4	few	TRBV3-1	TRBD1	TGTGCCAGCAGCCGCCGGGACAGTCGTAATGAAAAACTGTTTTTT	CASSRRDSRNEKLFF
TRBJ2-3	few	TRBV2	NA	TGTGCCAGCAGTGATTCGAGCCTTGGCACAGATACGCAGTATTTT	CASSDSSLGTDTQYF
TRBJ1-2	few	TRBV25-1	NA	TGTGCCAGCAGTGAATATGGGACAAGTGATGGCTACACCTTC	CASSEYGTSDGYTF
TRBJ2-1	few	TRBV10-1	NA	TGCGCCAGCAGTGAGGGGACGAGGGGCGAGCAGTTCTTC	CASSEGTRGEQFF
TRBJ1-6	many	TRBV7-9	NA	TGTGCCAGCAGCCCGTCCGGAACTAATTCACCCCTCCACTTT	CASSPSGTNSPLHF
TRBJ2-2	many	TRBV29-1	NA	TGCAGCGTTGAGGGTGGAGGCACCGGGGAGCTGTTTTTT	CSVEGGGTGELFF
TRBJ2-2	many	TRBV2	TRBD2	TGTGCCAGCAACGTGGTAGCGGGGAACACCGGGGAGCTGTTTTTT	CASNVVAGNTGELFF
TRBJ1-6	NA	TRBV20-1	NA	TGCAGTGCTATGGGGGATTCACCCCTCCACTTT	CSAMGDSPLHF
TRBJ1-2	many	TRBV7-2	NA	TGTGCCAGCAGCTCGGGTCTTACCTATGGCTACACCTTC	CASSSGLTYGYTF
TRBJ2-7	NA	TRBV7-2	TRBD2	TGTGCCAGCAGCTTAGGGGCTAGCGGGACCCCCTACGAGCAGTACTTC	CASSLGASGTPYEQYF
TRBJ2-3	few	TRBV28	TRBD2	TGTGCCAGCAGCTCTCAGGGCCTAGCGGGAGTGGGTGGCACAGATACGCAGTATTTT	CASSSQGLAGVGGTDTQYF
TRBJ2-7	few	TRBV11-1	TRBD1	TGTGCCAGCAGCTTACGGGACAGACCCTACGAGCAGTACTTC	CASSLRDRPYEQYF
TRBJ2-1	many	TRBV2	NA	TGTGCCAGCAGCTTTCGATCTAGCTCCTACAATGAGCAGTTCTTC	CASSFRSSSYNEQFF
TRBJ1-5	few	TRBV2	NA	TGTGCCAGCAGTGAGGGCCAGTCCAATCAGCCCCAGCATTTT	CASSEGQSNQPQHF
TRBJ1-5	many	TRBV2	NA	TGTGCCAGCAGCGATGGCAATCAGCCCCAGCATTTT	CASSDGNQPQHF
TRBJ2-1	many	TRBV3-1	TRBD2	TGTGCCAGCAGCCTCCGCGGGGGGTACAATGAGCAGTTCTTC	CASSLRGGYNEQFF
TRBJ2-7	NA	TRBV5-1	TRBD1	TGCGCCAGCAGCGCCGGACAGGGGTGGTCCTACGAGCAGTACTTC	CASSAGQGWSYEQYF
TRBJ2-5	many	TRBV4-1	TRBD1	TGCGCCAGCAGCCGAGGGGGCAGTGGGGAGACCCAGTACTTC	CASSRGGSGETQYF
TRBJ1-2	many	TRBV12-3/TRBV12-4	TRBD1	TGTGCCAGCAGTCCCACCGGGACAGGGGACTATGGCTACACCTTC	CASSPTGTGDYGYTF
TRBJ1-5	few	TRBV2	NA	TGTGCCAGCAGTGGTCTTGGGGGTAATCAGCCCCAGCATTTT	CASSGLGGNQPQHF
TRBJ2-3	NA	TRBV11-2	TRBD2	TGTGCCAGCAGCTTGGGGACGTTCGGGGGGGGAGCAGATACGCAGTATTTT	CASSLGTFGGGADTQYF
TRBJ2-2	few	TRBV9	NA	TGTGCCAGCAGCTCCGCGGCGGCCGATACCGGGGAGCTGTTTTTT	CASSSAAADTGELFF
TRBJ1-1	NA	TRBV3-1	NA	TGTGCCAGCAGCCAAGATGCACGGGCGAACACTGAAGCTTTCTTT	CASSQDARANTEAFF
TRBJ1-1	few	TRBV11-2	NA	TGTGCCAGCAGCTTAGTAGGTTCTAACCTGGGCACTGAAGCTTTCTTT	CASSLVGSNLGTEAFF
TRBJ1-4	NA	TRBV4-3	TRBD1	TGCGCCAGCAGCCAAGAGATCTGGACAGGACGGGAAAAACTGTTTTTT	CASSQEIWTGREKLFF
TRBJ2-6	many	TRBV4-3	TRBD1	TGCGCCAGCAGCCAAGGGGACAGTTTCTCTGGGGCCAACGTCCTGACTTTC	CASSQGDSFSGANVLTF
TRBJ2-3	NA	TRBV10-3	NA	TGTGCCATCAGTGAGCCGGGAGCGACAGATACGCAGTATTTT	CAISEPGATDTQYF
TRBJ2-2	NA	TRBV7-8	NA	TGTGCCAGCAGCTTAGACGTAACCGGGGAGCTGTTTTTT	CASSLDVTGELFF
TRBJ1-6	few	TRBV5-1	TRBD1	TGCGCCAGCAGCGCTGGAGACAGGGACGATTCACCCCTCCACTTT	CASSAGDRDDSPLHF
TRBJ2-7	few	TRBV20-1	NA	TGCAGTGCTATCCCACAGGCGGAAGGTCTCGAGCAGTACTTC	CSAIPQAEGLEQYF
TRBJ2-1	few	TRBV20-1	NA	TGCAGTGCTAGAGGGTTAGCGGTTAATTACAATGAGCAGTTCTTC	CSARGLAVNYNEQFF